This entry features one T cell receptor beta chain sequence. Only in-frame clones appear in the TCRdb table, and some are missing; sequencing was by immunoSEQ multiplex PCR. The sample shows almost 85,000 clones, 70% to 85% of them seen only once. The data derive from a study of control samples from healthy donors and cancer patients. This sequence originates from a man aged 55 to 70 with head and neck cancer. The sample comprised PBMCs.

CDR3 DNA sequence: TGCAGCGTCCCCGGGACAGGCAGCTACGAGCAGTACTTC. It codes for CSVPGTGSYEQYF. The chain carries TRBV29-1 and TRBJ2-7; 8 bases agree with TRBD1. This CDR3 is 13 amino acids long. The ends lost 6 bases at V and 3 bases at J; junction bases unmatched: 7. The germline V gene has CDR1 SQVTM and CDR2 ANQGSEA.